Following are 21 T cell receptor beta chains from one sample sequenced in a study of low-dose radiotherapy and immunotherapy resistance in tumors. Primers used for first-strand cDNA, a TRAV- and TRBV-specific set, covered both alpha and beta chains. The PCR that amplified TCRs ran for around 20 cycles, relying on a constant-region primer and a V-primer adapter. Each CDR3 protein is one row after TCRdb ran MiXCR on the reads. This table holds about 14,000 distinct CDR3 sequences, roughly 52% found once. The receptors originated from a human donor with advanced metastatic prostate, ovarian, gallbladder or colorectal cancer (not recorded which). This table probably holds off-target reads from a library built for another chain.

V is TRBV12-5 and J is TRBJ2-1; no definite D call. The germline V gene has CDR1 LGHNT and CDR2 FRNRAP. V lost 0 bases and J 10 bases, leaving 4 bases between the germline ends. This CDR3 is built from 11 residues. CDR3 region: CASGLVREQFF. CDR3 nucleotides: TGTGCTAGTGGTTTGGTCCGCGAGCAGTTCTTC.

The chain combines TRBV5-6 with TRBJ1-2; 9 bases are shared with TRBD1. This CDR3 has 14 amino acids. V lost 0 bases, J lost 10 bases, and 7 bases stayed unmatched. Germline CDR1 reads SGHDT; CDR2 reads YYEEEE. CDR3 residues: CASSLAGTGPTYTF. The CDR3 nucleotides are TGTGCCAGCAGCTTGGCGGGGACAGGGCCCACCTACACCTTC. The variable domain in full, completed from reference TRBV5-6 and TRBJ1-2, reads DAGVTQSPTHLIKTRGQQVTLRCSPKSGHDTVSWYQQALGQGPQFIFQYYEEEERQRGNFPDRFSGHQFPNYSSELNVNALLLGDSALYLCASSLAGTGPTYTFGSGTRLTVV.

V and J are TRBV11-2 and TRBJ1-6; 9 bases agree with TRBD1. Germline lookup yields CDR1 SGHAT and CDR2 FQNNGV. The junction had 9 bases not matched to a gene; V was cut back by 1 base and J by 8 bases. This CDR3 is built from 17 residues. CDR3 residues: CASSLGLTGGGDSPLHF. For the CDR3, the DNA is TGTGCCAGCAGCTTAGGCCTAACAGGGGGCGGCGATTCACCCCTCCACTTT. Filled out from reference TRBV11-2 and TRBJ1-6, the complete variable domain reads EAGVAQSPRYKIIEKRQSVAFWCNPISGHATLYWYQQILGQGPKLLIQFQNNGVVDDSQLPKDRFSAERLKGVDSTLKIQPAKLEDSAVYLCASSLGLTGGGDSPLHFGNGTRLTVT.

The gene calls are TRBV12-3 or TRBV12-4 and TRBJ1-6, with D hard to call. The V end lost 5 bases, the J end lost 11 bases, and 10 bases lay between the germline ends. CDR3 length: 12 residues. The CDR3 protein is CASSAANPPLHF. The CDR3 DNA reads TGTGCCAGCAGTGCGGCGAATCCACCCCTCCACTTT.

The table lists this clonotype with a few counts. The CDR3 protein is CSVISDYEQYF. CDR3 in DNA: TGCAGCGTTATATCGGACTACGAGCAGTACTTC. The chain recombines TRBV29-1 with TRBJ2-7; D is unclear. The CDR3 covers 11 residues. V was shortened by 5 bases and J by 3 bases, with 8 bases between the two germline ends. Germline assignment: CDR1 SQVTM and CDR2 ANQGSEA.

This clonotype was recorded a few times. The J gene is TRBJ2-7, the V gene TRBV5-1; the match to TRBD1 covers 7 bases. V was pared by 4 bases and J by 4 bases, with 8 bases of the junction left unmatched. The CDR3 spans 14 residues. Germline V gene sequence: CDR1 SGHRS, CDR2 YFSETQ. The CDR3 DNA is TGCGCCAGCAGCGAACAGGGGTGGGGTTACGAGCAGTACTTC. Translating gives CASSEQGWGYEQYF.

J is TRBJ2-2 and V is TRBV12-3 or TRBV12-4; 10 bases are shared with TRBD2. Losses at the gene ends were 4 bases for V and 4 bases for J; bases not matched to a gene: 9. The CDR3 is 17 amino acids. The CDR3, as DNA: TGTGCCAGCAGTTCCGCTAGCGGGAGAGGACCCACCGGGGAGCTGTTTTTT. This sequence encodes CASSSASGRGPTGELFF.

The J gene is TRBJ2-1, the V gene TRBV12-5; TRBD1 is a possible D gene (6 bases). The V gene's germline CDR1 is LGHNT and CDR2 FRNRAP. This CDR3 spans 13 amino acids. The V and J ends lost 6 bases and 8 bases respectively, with 14 bases between them. This CDR3 is CASGPRAGDEQFF. CDR3 in DNA: TGTGCTAGTGGACCCCGGGCAGGGGATGAGCAGTTCTTC.

This chain links TRBV5-1 with TRBJ2-1, with 12 bases lining up with TRBD2. This CDR3 region has 15 residues. Germline assignment: CDR1 SGHRS and CDR2 YFSETQ. The ends lost 4 bases at V and 6 bases at J; junction bases unmatched: 5. The CDR3, as DNA: TGCGCCAGCAGCGTTTCTAGCGGGAGGGGCAATGAGCAGTTCTTC. Residues: CASSVSSGRGNEQFF.

This clonotype was seen just once. The genes are TRBV2 and TRBJ2-5; 9 bases are shared with TRBD2. This CDR3 is 19 amino acids long. The J segment lost 3 bases and the V segment lost 2 bases, leaving 16 bases of the junction unmatched. Germline values: CDR1 SNHLY, CDR2 FYNNEI. The CDR3 region has the DNA TGTGCCAGCAGTGAACAACCGACGCAAGCGGGGGGCACAAAAGAGACCCAGTACTTC. This translates into CASSEQPTQAGGTKETQYF. The whole variable domain, remainder taken from reference TRBV2 and TRBJ2-5, is EPEVTQTPSHQVTQMGQEVILRCVPISNHLYFYWYRQILGQKVEFLVSFYNNEISEKSEIFDDQFSVERPDGSNFTLKIRSTKLEDSAMYFCASSEQPTQAGGTKETQYFGPGTRLLVL.

This clonotype turned up a few times. V gene TRBV29-1 combines with J gene TRBJ2-1, with 10 bases matching TRBD2. V lost 7 bases to trimming and J lost 14 bases; unmatched junction nucleotides: 8. The CDR3 length is 11 residues. Germline V gives CDR1 SQVTM, CDR2 ANQGSEA. The CDR3 nucleotides read TGCAGCGCAGCGGGGGGGCCGCTTGAGTTCTTC. It is translated as CSAAGGPLEFF.

This chain uses TRBV9 with TRBJ2-1; 11 bases fit TRBD2. Germline V lookup: CDR1 SGDLS, CDR2 YYNGEE. The J segment lost 3 bases and the V segment lost 3 bases, leaving 17 bases of the junction unmatched. CDR3 size: 20 residues. The CDR3 region has the DNA TGTGCCAGCAGCGGCCGGGGGGGGACAGTCGGGACTAGCGGCTACAATGAGCAGTTCTTC. Residues: CASSGRGGTVGTSGYNEQFF.

The genes are TRBV3-1 and TRBJ2-7; maybe TRBD1 (5 bases). Germline CDR1 LGHDT, CDR2 YNNKEL (reference sequence). This CDR3 spans 14 amino acids. The germline V and J ends were trimmed by 1 base and 2 bases, with 9 bases remaining between them. The chain's CDR3 is CASSQGTLTYEQYF. The CDR3 coding sequence is TGTGCCAGCAGCCAAGGGACATTGACCTACGAGCAGTACTTC.

This clonotype was counted a few times. The chain employs TRBV2 and TRBJ1-2; D unclear. CDR1 SNHLY and CDR2 FYNNEI come from the germline V gene. Trimming pared 7 bases from V and 5 bases from J, leaving 11 bases between. This CDR3 comprises 12 residues. The CDR3 bases are TGTGCCAGCATTGAGTCTCTATATGGCTACACCTTC. This encodes CASIESLYGYTF.

V usage is TRBV26 and J usage is TRBJ1-5; the table calls TRBD1, which could not be checked here. TRBV26 is a pseudogene. CDR3 length equals 13 residues. DNA for the CDR3: TGTGCCAGCAGTTGGGACAACAATCAGCCCCAGCATTTT. This translates into CASSWDNNQPQHF.

The chain has TRBV7-9 and TRBJ2-1; 15 bases match TRBD2. The junction had 8 bases not matched to a gene; V was cut back by 8 bases and J by 9 bases. The CDR3 spans 15 residues. Germline V gene sequence: CDR1 SEHNR, CDR2 FQNEAQ (reference sequence). The CDR3 DNA reads as TGTGCCAGCGCCTGGGGGACTAGCGGGGGGCTTGAGCAGTTCTTC. Its translation: CASAWGTSGGLEQFF.

Only one count was recorded for this clonotype. The chain employs TRBV28 and TRBJ1-1, with 10 bases aligning to TRBD1. V gave up 5 bases and J gave up 0 bases; unmatched junction bases: 9. Germline assignment: CDR1 MDHEN and CDR2 SYDVKM. This CDR3 is 17 amino acids long. The CDR3 protein is CASSLHRDRGMNTEAFF. CDR3 bases: TGTGCCAGCAGTCTCCACCGGGACAGGGGCATGAACACTGAAGCTTTCTTT. Supplemented by reference TRBV28 and TRBJ1-1, the full variable domain reads DVKVTQSSRYLVKRTGEKVFLECVQDMDHENMFWYRQDPGLGLRLIYFSYDVKMKEKGDIPEGYSVSREKKERFSLILESASTNQTSMYLCASSLHRDRGMNTEAFFGQGTRLTVV.

This clonotype was picked up a small number of times. The chain couples TRBV12-3 or TRBV12-4 to TRBJ1-6, with 7 bases matching TRBD1. The CDR3 is made up of 15 amino acids. J lost 10 bases, V lost 2 bases, and 8 bases had no gene match. The CDR3 bases are TGTGCCAGCAGTTTACGAGGGGGCGGGCGATCACCCCTCCACTTT. Its translation is CASSLRGGGRSPLHF.

This chain links TRBV5-1 with TRBJ1-1; TRBD1 matches at 7 bases. Losses at the gene ends were 4 bases for V and 1 base for J; bases not matched to a gene: 4. The CDR3 runs 14 residues. Germline values: CDR1 SGHRS, CDR2 YFSETQ. The CDR3 nucleotides read TGCGCCAGCAGCCCCGGGACAGCGAACACTGAAGCTTTCTTT. This gives the protein CASSPGTANTEAFF. The complete variable domain, with remaining parts taken from reference TRBV5-1 and TRBJ1-1, reads KAGVTQTPRYLIKTRGQQVTLSCSPISGHRSVSWYQQTPGQGLQFLFEYFSETQRNKGNFPGRFSGRQFSNSRSEMNVSTLELGDSALYLCASSPGTANTEAFFGQGTRLTVV.

This clonotype was seen a handful of times. This chain links TRBV11-2 with TRBJ2-2; D is unresolved. This CDR3 is built from 13 residues. The V end lost 5 bases, the J end lost 7 bases, and 11 bases lay between the germline ends. Germline V lookup: CDR1 SGHAT, CDR2 FQNNGV. DNA of the CDR3: TGTGCCAGCAGCCCTGATCGTCTCGGGGAGCTGTTTTTT. Its translation is CASSPDRLGELFF.

This chain joins TRBV6-5 and TRBJ2-7; no clear D. The CDR3 covers 13 residues. Germline V gene lookup returns CDR1 MNHEY and CDR2 SVGAGI. V was shortened by 7 bases and J by 4 bases, with 14 bases between the two germline ends. CDR3 DNA: TGTGCCAGCACAACGGACCCGGATTACGAGCAGTACTTC. Translation gives CASTTDPDYEQYF.